This TCR beta chain was documented in a study of OX40 agonist ivuxolimab in advanced cancers. At the level of the study: Recorded diagnoses for dose-escalation patients were hepatocellular carcinoma, melanoma, renal cell or head and neck cancer. Averaging about 60 years in age, with a range of roughly 20 to 79, the cohort was around 87% male. Past anti-PD-1, anti-PD-L1 or anti-CTLA-4 therapy was accepted, and 30% to 45% had received some. General observations from the study: CD4+ and CD8+ blood T cells expanded clonally by week 6 at 0.1 to 3.0 mg/kg.

CDR3 size: 17 residues. Germline V gene data show CDR1 as LGHNA and CDR2 as YSLEER. Trimming pared 1 base from V and 1 base from J, leaving 16 bases between. As to this clone: Its target is unknown.

Repertoires were generated with immunoSEQ multiplex PCR, while TCRdb's copy carries only in-frame clones and drops some. The sample has about 70,000 clones, almost 90% seen once. This material consisted of CD4+ or CD8+ T cells sorted from blood, taken in a trial of the OX40 agonist ivuxolimab. This chain connects TRBV4-3 to TRBJ1-2; D is uncertain. The TCR comes from an adult with an advanced solid tumor such as melanoma, head and neck, liver or kidney cancer. Here the CDR3 reads CASSQVPARNHNYGYTF. The CDR3 DNA reads TGCGCCAGCAGCCAAGTCCCGGCCAGGAACCATAACTATGGCTACACCTTC.